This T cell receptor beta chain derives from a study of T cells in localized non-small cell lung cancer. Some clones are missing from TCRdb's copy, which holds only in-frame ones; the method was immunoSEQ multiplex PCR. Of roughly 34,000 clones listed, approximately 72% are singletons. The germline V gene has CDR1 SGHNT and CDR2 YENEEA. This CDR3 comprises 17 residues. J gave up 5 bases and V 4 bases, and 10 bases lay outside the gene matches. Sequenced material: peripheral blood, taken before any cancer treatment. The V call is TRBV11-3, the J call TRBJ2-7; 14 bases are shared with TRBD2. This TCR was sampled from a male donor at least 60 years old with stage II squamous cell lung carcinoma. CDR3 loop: CASSSPPGTSGRHEQYF. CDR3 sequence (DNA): TGTGCCAGCAGCTCCCCTCCGGGGACTAGCGGGAGACACGAGCAGTACTTC.